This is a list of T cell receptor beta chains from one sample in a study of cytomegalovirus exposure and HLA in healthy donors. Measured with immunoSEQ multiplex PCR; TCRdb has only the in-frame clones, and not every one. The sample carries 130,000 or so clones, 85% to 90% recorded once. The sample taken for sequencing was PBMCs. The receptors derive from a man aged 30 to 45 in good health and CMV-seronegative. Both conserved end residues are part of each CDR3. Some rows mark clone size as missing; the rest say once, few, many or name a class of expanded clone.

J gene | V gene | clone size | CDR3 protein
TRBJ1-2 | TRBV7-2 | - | CASSLTQGINYGYTF
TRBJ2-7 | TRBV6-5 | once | CASSSPRQGSYEQYF
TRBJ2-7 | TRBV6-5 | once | CASRLRWEQYF
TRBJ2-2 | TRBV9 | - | CASNEDSTGELFF
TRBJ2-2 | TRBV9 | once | CASSVGRSGGVTGELFF
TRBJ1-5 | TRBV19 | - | CASTPTGYSNQPQHF
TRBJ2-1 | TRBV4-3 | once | CASSQDFGDSEGHNEQFF
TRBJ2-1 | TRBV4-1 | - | CASSQDASPSSYNEQFF
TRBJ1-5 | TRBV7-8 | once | CASSLVQGSNQPQHF
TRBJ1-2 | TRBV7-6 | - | CASSQTQGLLANYGYTF
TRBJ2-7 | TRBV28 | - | CASSLLAQEQYF
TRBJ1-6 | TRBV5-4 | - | CASSLVGRVNSPLHF
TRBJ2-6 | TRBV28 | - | CASSPYSTGRPGANVLTF
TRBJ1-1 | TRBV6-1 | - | CASSELSESSEAFF
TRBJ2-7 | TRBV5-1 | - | CASSPTGVPEQYF
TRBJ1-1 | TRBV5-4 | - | CASTTSPRGNTEAFF
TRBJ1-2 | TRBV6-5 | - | CASSLQGAVYGYTF
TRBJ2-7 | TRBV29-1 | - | CSVALALEQYF
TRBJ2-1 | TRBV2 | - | CASSLSGGAGNEQFF
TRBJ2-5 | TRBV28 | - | CASSLWTSGETQYF
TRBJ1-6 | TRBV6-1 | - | CASTLGQDSPLHF
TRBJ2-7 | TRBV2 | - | CASTDKVSGEQYF
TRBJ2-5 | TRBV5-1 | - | CASSSRDRGGETQYF
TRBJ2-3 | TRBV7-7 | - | CASSLAGGSDTQYF
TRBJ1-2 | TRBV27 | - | CASSYRAGAVDNYGYTF
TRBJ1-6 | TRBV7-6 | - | CASSLGSGTGNSPLHF
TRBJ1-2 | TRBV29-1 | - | CSVDYPHGGGYTF
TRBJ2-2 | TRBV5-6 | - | CASSSGPAGFTGELFF
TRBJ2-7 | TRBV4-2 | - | CASSQDLAATYEQYF
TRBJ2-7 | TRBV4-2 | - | CASSPGTGLYEQYF
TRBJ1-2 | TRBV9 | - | CASSSRGVGYTF
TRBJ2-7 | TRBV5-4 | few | CASSPGQTYEQYF
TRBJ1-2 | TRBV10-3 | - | CAISESSRGSYGYTF